The source of this T cell receptor beta chain is a study of follicular helper T cells after annual influenza vaccination listed by TCRdb under 2017. Regarding the complete study: Blood was drawn on days 0, 7 and 28 after each seasonal influenza vaccination. To look at recall of cTfh clones, some subjects were tracked through successive annual vaccinations covering the 2013-2014, 2014-2015 and 2015-2016 seasons. The 2015 samples were processed right after collection, while the 2013-2014 samples were cryopreserved. One week after vaccination, a second recruited cohort of roughly 12 subjects (Table S1) displayed a similar ICOS+CD38+ cTfh response. Multi-year samples were available for six subjects, with four spanning two vaccination seasons and two spanning three seasons. Paper-wide results and their limitations: A recurrent oligoclonal ICOS+CD38+ cTfh response containing tetramer and AIM influenza-specific clonotypes was recalled by successive annual vaccinations. ICOS+CD38+ cTfh clonality correlated with the frequency of that population, and its change correlated with the change in circulating plasmablast frequency. Productive TCRB sequences were recovered from only about 9-23% of analyzed cells, so rare clonotypes could not be sampled. When influenza clone enrichment was assessed, the possibility that the much larger non-cTfh compartments were undersampled could not be excluded. Day 7 ICOS+CD38+ clones were most often found later in ICOS-CD38- cTfh, suggesting that subset may serve as a memory reservoir.

A note on this clone: This receptor's antigen is unknown. Base qualities are not recorded, but no much larger clone differs from it by a single base.

What the time point label conveys for this sample: 2014-2015 season, pre-vaccination. Adults received seasonal inactivated influenza vaccine (Fluvarix), and TCRB sequencing tracked sorted blood CD4 subsets before and after vaccination. To be eligible, subjects had to be community-dwelling and could not have received an influenza vaccine during the previous 6 months. Reasons for exclusion included contraindications to influenza vaccine, substance abuse, HIV/AIDS, active malignancy, immunomodulatory medication, and active illness such as respiratory infection. Between roughly 40 and 110 mL of blood was sampled per time point. PBMC were isolated using Ficoll-Paque PLUS or SepMate separation. As a comparison non-Tfh subset, CXCR5- memory CD4 T cells were sorted. Before DNA was extracted, the cell subsets were sorted from PBMC using a BD FACS Aria. Libraries came from the immunoSEQ multiplex PCR assay. Adaptive Biotechnologies carried out TCRB amplification, library preparation, sequencing and preliminary bioinformatics at Survey level resolution. Concerning the study's data processing: Clonality was calculated in R as 1 minus normalized Shannon entropy, and the Gini index was computed with the R package ineq. Overlap score was the summed counts of shared sequences divided by total counts of all sequences in both compared samples. Significance of shared clonotypes was assessed by Fisher's exact test, with a theoretical repertoire of 10^7 TCRB sequences assumed. In its TCRdb copy, this immuneACCESS table keeps in-frame sequences only and misses some clones. Where compared with another copy, unresolved V genes explain less than half of these, and the others have no known cause. V and J calls and clone size follow that table, whereas D and trimming were derived from the DNA. The sample contains 10,000 to 15,000 clones, just under 80% of them found a single time. 0.4% to 0.55% of the sample rests with the top ten.

The CDR3 numbers 15 residues from cysteine through phenylalanine. Kept here is only the CDR3 DNA, which spans 45 bases and is read in frame from base 1. V loses 1 base of germline sequence and J loses 1 base, and the interval between the two ends is 11 bases. Via the germline V gene, CDR1 is SGHNT and CDR2 YENEEA. This receptor was obtained from an adult who received the influenza vaccine. The sequence joins TRBV11-3 to TRBJ2-7; no D gene is confidently identified. The sequences come from CXCR5- memory CD4+ T cells sorted from blood, collected on the day of influenza vaccination. The cell subset or site label corresponds to: CXCR5- memory CD4 T cells. In nucleotide form, the sequence is TGTGCCAGCAGCTTAGTAACAGCTACTTCCTACGAGCAGTACTTC. Its protein is CASSLVTATSYEQYF.